This TCR beta chain stems from a study of yellow fever vaccine responses in identical twins. Broader study findings: As reported, the vaccine T cell response of twins seemed partly convergent and partly personalized.

As to this clonotype: Its antigen is not identified.

From the RT-PCR reads, TCRdb called clonotypes with MiXCR, one entry per CDR3 protein. The sample has about 23,000 distinct CDR3 sequences, roughly 80% seen once; the top ten hold 4.5% to 5.5%. From germline, CDR1 is SGHVS and CDR2 FQNEAQ. CDR3 length equals 15 residues. Trimming cost V 4 bases and J 6 bases, with 16 bases left between them. The receptor comes from a woman aged 18-29 years who received the yellow fever vaccine. The chain has TRBV7-8 and TRBJ2-4; no reliable D call. Sequences were derived from T cells from blood (PBMCs), unsorted or a sorted subset (not recorded which), sampled before or after yellow fever vaccination (not recorded which). The chain's CDR3 is CASSSSRREGNIQYF. As DNA, the CDR3 is TGTGCCAGCAGCTCATCCCGTCGTGAAGGAAACATTCAGTACTTC.